This T cell receptor beta chain emerged from a study of blood T cells in healthy people across ages. Study results and limitations: Roughly linear age-related decline in beta diversity appeared, significant by age approximately 40. Changes in expanded clonotypes were possibly confounded, as the CMV status of donors was unknown.

This CDR3 is built from 19 residues. Germline V gene lookup returns CDR1 SGHTA and CDR2 FQGNSA. V was cut by 3 bases and J by 4 bases, with 26 bases left in between. The authors ran a second PCR of 7 to 11 cycles using a sample-barcoded 5' primer and a J-beta primer mix. TCRdb reanalysed the 5' RACE reads using MiXCR and keeps one entry per CDR3 protein. The table has 800,000 to 1,300,000 distinct CDR3 sequences, 20% to 25% seen once. This clonotype was found a few times. Its antigen is unknown. These data also featured in a second study, about T cells of mothers and their children. Turning to that study: An overlap that was slightly higher, though non-significant, was seen in related mother-child pairs versus unrelated pairs.

The TCR originated in a girl aged 2 to 9 in good health. The sequenced sample was blood. The chain uses TRBV7-2 and TRBJ2-3; tentatively, D is TRBD2 (6 bases). The CDR3 spells CASSFFGGSRGSWSDTQYF. Written as DNA, the CDR3 is TGTGCCAGCAGCTTCTTTGGGGGGAGTCGAGGCTCCTGGTCAGATACGCAGTATTTT.